This TCR beta chain was identified during a study of OX40 agonist ivuxolimab in advanced cancers. With respect to the entire study: Ivuxolimab, which targeted the costimulatory receptor OX40 (CD134), was an agonistic, fully human IgG2 monoclonal antibody. Intravenous ivuxolimab was administered to patients every 2 weeks at six dose levels: 0.01, 0.1, 0.3, 1.5, 3 and 10 mg/kg. Among the approximately 54 dose-escalation patients, around 19 had hepatocellular carcinoma, some 15 melanoma, 9 renal cell carcinoma and 9 head and neck cancer. A male proportion of 82.7% and a mean age of approximately 60 years, ranging from about 20 to 85, were recorded for the dose-escalation cohort. Prior anti-PD-1, anti-PD-L1 or anti-CTLA-4 therapy was permitted, and checkpoint inhibitors had been received by about 36% of dose-escalation patients. Partial responses were achieved by three dose-escalation patients, of whom one had hepatocellular carcinoma and two had cutaneous melanoma. The purpose of peripheral TCRbeta sequencing was to test whether ivuxolimab changed TCR sequence diversity and led to clonal T-cell expansion. The paper covers the monotherapy dose-escalation part of the phase I ivuxolimab trial, which included N ≈ 57 patients. Overall study results and their limits: Low levels of normalized T-cell clonal expansion were also shown by some nonresponding patients. In the 0.1-3.0 mg/kg groups, partial responders were among the patients with the lowest normalized peripheral clonal expansion, particularly in CD8+ T cells. Which antigens the clonally expanded peripheral T cells were specific for was not determined. After ivuxolimab, expanded clones were on average more numerous among CD8+ T cells than among CD4+ T cells. At doses of 0.1 to 3.0 mg/kg, clonal expansion of both CD4+ and CD8+ T cells in blood was seen between baseline and week 6.

V is shortened by 4 bases, J by 0 bases, and the region joining them spans 7 bases. The CDR3 has 14 amino acids, counting the end cysteine and phenylalanine. The CDR3 DNA has 42 bases and is translated from base 1. The germline V gene yields MDHEN for CDR1 and SYDVKM for CDR2. Genomic DNA was isolated from the sorted cells so that the TCRbeta CDR3 region could be sequenced. The immunoSEQ Assay was used for sequencing of TCRbeta CDR3 regions. TCRdb provides this immuneACCESS table in a form limited to in-frame rearrangements. Some clones are lacking; in checked studies, under half of them reflect an unresolved V gene, and why the rest are absent is not known. Here the sample has about 43,000 clones; 70% to 90% occur a single time. The ten largest clones add up to 15% of the sample. A remark on this clone: There is no known antigen for this receptor. Base-call qualities are not available, and no considerably larger clone is one nucleotide away.

Patients with autoimmune disease history or receiving systemic immunosuppression were excluded from the trial. Peripheral blood for TCR sequencing was collected from all dose cohorts at baseline, on cycle 4 day 1, and on cycle 7 day 1. Samples came from an open-label, multicenter, first-in-human phase I dose-escalation trial of ivuxolimab. Adults with locally advanced or metastatic head and neck squamous cell, hepatocellular, melanoma or renal cell carcinoma were enrolled in the trial. CD4+ and CD8+ T cells were sorted separately from peripheral blood before TCR sequencing. Recombination connected TRBV28 to TRBJ1-5; a confident D gene designation cannot be given. Sequencing used CD4+ or CD8+ T cells sorted from blood, obtained in a trial of the OX40 agonist ivuxolimab. The sequence was obtained from an adult with an advanced solid tumor such as melanoma, head and neck, liver or kidney cancer. The sequence in DNA is TGTGCCAGCAGTTGGGTAGCTAGCAATCAGCCCCAGCATTTT. This sequence encodes CASSWVASNQPQHF.